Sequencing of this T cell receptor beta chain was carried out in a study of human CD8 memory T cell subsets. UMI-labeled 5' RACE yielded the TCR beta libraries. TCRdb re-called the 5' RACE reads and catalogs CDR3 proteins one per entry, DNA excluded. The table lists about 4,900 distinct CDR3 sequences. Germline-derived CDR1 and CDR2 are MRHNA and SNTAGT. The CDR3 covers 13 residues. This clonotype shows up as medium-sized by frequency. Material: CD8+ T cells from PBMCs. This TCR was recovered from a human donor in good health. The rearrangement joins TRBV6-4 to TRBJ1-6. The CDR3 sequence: CASSEGFNSPLHF.